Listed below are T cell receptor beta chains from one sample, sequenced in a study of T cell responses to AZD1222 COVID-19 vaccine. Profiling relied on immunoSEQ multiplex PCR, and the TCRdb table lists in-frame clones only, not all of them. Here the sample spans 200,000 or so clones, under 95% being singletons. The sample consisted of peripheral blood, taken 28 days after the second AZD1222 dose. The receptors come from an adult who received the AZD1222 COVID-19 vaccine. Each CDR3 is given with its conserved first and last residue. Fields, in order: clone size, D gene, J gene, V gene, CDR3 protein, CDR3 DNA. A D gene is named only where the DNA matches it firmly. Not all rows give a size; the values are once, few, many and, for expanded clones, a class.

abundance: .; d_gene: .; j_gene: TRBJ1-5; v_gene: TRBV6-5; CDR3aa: CASSYSNRKDQPQHF; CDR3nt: TGTGCCAGCAGTTACTCGAATCGTAAAGATCAGCCCCAGCATTTT
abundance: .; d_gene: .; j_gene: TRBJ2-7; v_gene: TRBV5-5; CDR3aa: CASSLFQGPYEQYF; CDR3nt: TGTGCCAGCAGCTTGTTTCAGGGTCCCTACGAGCAGTACTTC
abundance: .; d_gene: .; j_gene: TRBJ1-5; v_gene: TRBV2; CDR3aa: CASTLLGQRVAQPQHF; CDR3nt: TGTGCCAGCACCCTTCTCGGGCAGAGAGTGGCTCAGCCCCAGCATTTT
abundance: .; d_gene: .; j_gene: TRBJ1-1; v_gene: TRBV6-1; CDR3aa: CASSEAQGSRAFF; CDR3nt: TGTGCCAGCAGTGAAGCTCAGGGGAGTCGGGCTTTCTTT
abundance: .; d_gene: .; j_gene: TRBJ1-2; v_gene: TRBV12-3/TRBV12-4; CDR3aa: CASRPGGPHGYTF; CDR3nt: TGTGCCAGCAGACCCGGGGGGCCCCATGGCTACACCTTC
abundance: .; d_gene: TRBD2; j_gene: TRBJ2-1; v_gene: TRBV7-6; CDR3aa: CASSPLLGSGSYNEQFF; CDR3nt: TGTGCCAGCAGCCCCCTTCTTGGTAGCGGGAGCTACAATGAGCAGTTCTTC
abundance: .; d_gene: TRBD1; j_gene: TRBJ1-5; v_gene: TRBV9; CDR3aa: CASSAGTGGRNQPQHF; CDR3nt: TGTGCCAGCAGCGCCGGGACAGGGGGACGCAATCAGCCCCAGCATTTT
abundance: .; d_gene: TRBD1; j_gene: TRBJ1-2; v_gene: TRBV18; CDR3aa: CASSPGQGSNGYTF; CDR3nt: TGTGCCAGCTCACCGGGACAGGGGAGTAATGGCTACACCTTC
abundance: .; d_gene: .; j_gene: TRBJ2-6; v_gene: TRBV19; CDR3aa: CASRDSGANVLTF; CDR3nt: TGTGCCAGTAGAGACTCTGGGGCCAACGTCCTGACTTTC
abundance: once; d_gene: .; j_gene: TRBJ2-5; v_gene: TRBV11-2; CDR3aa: CASHRVGETQYF; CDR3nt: TGTGCCAGCCACAGGGTAGGGGAGACCCAGTACTTC
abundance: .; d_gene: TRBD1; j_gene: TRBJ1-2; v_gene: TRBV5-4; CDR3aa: CASSSDRGYEGYTF; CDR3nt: TGTGCCAGCAGCTCGGACAGGGGGTATGAGGGCTACACCTTC
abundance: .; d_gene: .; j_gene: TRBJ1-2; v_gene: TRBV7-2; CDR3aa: CASSSIAGNGYTF; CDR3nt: TGTGCCAGCAGCTCAATCGCAGGGAATGGCTACACCTTC
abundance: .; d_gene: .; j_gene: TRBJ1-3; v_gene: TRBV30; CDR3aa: CAWTPLEGLGNTIYF; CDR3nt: TGTGCCTGGACCCCCCTTGAGGGGCTCGGAAACACCATATATTTT
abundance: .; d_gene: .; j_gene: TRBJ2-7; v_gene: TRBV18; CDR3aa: CASSPRGQTYEQYF; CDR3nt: TGTGCCAGCTCACCAAGAGGACAGACATACGAGCAGTACTTC
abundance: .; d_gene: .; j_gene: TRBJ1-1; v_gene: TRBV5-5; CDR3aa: CASSDRTEAFF; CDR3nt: TGTGCCAGCAGCGACCGGACAGAAGCTTTCTTT
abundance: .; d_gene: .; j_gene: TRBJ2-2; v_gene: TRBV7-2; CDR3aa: CASSWGDGTGELFF; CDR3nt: TGTGCCAGCAGCTGGGGGGATGGCACCGGGGAGCTGTTTTTT
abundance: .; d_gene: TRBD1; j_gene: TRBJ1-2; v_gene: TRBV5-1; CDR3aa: CASSPGQGLGYTF; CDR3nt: TGCGCCAGCAGCCCGGGACAGGGATTGGGCTACACCTTC
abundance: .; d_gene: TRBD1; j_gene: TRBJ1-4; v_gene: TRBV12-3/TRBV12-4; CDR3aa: CASTGTGREKLFF; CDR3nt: TGTGCCAGCACCGGGACAGGGCGAGAAAAACTGTTTTTT
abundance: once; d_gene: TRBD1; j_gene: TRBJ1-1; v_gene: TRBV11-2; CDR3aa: CASSPWTGDVTEAFF; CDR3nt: TGTGCCAGCAGCCCATGGACAGGGGACGTGACTGAAGCTTTCTTT
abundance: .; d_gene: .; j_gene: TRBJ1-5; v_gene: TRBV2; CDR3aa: CASSEEGDNLRPQHF; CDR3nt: TGTGCCAGCAGTGAAGAAGGGGACAACCTCCGGCCCCAGCATTTT
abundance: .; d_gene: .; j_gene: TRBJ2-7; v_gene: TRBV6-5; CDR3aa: CASSYSGTVSYEQYF; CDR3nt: TGTGCCAGCAGTTACTCTGGGACGGTCTCCTACGAGCAGTACTTC
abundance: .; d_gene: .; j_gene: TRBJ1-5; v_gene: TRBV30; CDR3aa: CAWAGRGNQPQHF; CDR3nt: TGTGCCTGGGCGGGACGGGGAAATCAGCCCCAGCATTTT
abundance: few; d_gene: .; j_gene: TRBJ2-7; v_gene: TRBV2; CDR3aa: CASSEVLAAEQYF; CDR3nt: TGTGCCAGCAGTGAGGTCTTGGCGGCCGAGCAGTACTTC
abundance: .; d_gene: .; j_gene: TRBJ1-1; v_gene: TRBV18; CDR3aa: CASSRPGQPNTEAFF; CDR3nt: TGTGCCAGCTCACGTCCCGGACAACCGAACACTGAAGCTTTCTTT
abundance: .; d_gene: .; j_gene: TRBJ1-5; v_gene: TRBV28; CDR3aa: CASTSFRGLQPQHF; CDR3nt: TGTGCCAGCACCTCATTCAGGGGACTTCAGCCCCAGCATTTT
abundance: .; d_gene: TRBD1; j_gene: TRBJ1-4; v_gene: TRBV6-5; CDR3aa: CASRKGALGEKLFF; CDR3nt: TGTGCCAGCAGAAAGGGGGCGCTGGGCGAAAAACTGTTTTTT
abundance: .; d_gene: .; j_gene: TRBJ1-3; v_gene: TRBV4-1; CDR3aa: CASSQEGSWQVIGNTIYF; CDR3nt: TGCGCCAGCAGCCAAGAGGGTAGCTGGCAGGTGATCGGAAACACCATATATTTT